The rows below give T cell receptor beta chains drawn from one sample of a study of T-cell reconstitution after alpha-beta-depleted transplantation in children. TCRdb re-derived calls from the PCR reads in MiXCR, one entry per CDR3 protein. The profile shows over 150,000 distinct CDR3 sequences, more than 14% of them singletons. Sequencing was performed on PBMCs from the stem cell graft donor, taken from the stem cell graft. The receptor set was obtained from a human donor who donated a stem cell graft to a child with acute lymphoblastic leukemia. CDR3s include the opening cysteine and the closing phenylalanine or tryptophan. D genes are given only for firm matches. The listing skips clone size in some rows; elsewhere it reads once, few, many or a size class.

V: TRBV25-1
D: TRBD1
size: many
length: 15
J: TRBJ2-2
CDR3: CASSVSTGGTGELFF
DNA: TGTGCCAGCAGTGTCTCGACAGGGGGCACCGGGGAGCTGTTTTTT

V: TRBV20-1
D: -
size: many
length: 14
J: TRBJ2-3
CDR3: CSVGPSGVVDTQYF
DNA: TGCAGTGTTGGGCCCTCGGGAGTTGTAGATACGCAGTATTTT

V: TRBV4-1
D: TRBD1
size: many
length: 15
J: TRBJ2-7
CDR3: CASSQGQGVSYEQYF
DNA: TGCGCCAGCAGCCAAGGACAGGGCGTCTCCTACGAGCAGTACTTC

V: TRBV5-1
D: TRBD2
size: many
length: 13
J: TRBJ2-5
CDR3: CASSVGLEETQYF
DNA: TGCGCCAGCAGCGTGGGACTAGAGGAGACCCAGTACTTC

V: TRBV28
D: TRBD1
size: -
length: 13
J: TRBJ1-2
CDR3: CASSLRDSYGYTF
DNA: TGTGCCAGCAGTTTACGGGACAGCTATGGCTACACCTTC

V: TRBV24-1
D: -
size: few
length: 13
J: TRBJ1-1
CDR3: CATRDRFGTEAFF
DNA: TGTGCCACCAGAGACAGGTTTGGAACTGAAGCTTTCTTT

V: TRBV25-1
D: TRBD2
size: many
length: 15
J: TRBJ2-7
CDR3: CASSETSDTYSGQYF
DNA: TGTGCCAGCAGTGAGACTAGCGATACCTATTCCGGGCAGTACTTC

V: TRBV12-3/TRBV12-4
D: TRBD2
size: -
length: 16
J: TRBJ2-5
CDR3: CASSPGLAALGETQYF
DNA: TGTGCCAGCAGTCCGGGACTAGCGGCCCTGGGGGAGACCCAGTACTTC

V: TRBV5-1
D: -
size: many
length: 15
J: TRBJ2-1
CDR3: CASSLAGGTYNEQFF
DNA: TGCGCCAGCAGCTTGGCGGGTGGCACCTACAATGAGCAGTTCTTC

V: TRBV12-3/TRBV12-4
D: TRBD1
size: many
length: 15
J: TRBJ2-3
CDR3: CASSFRTGWTDTQYF
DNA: TGTGCCAGCAGTTTTCGGACAGGGTGGACAGATACGCAGTATTTT

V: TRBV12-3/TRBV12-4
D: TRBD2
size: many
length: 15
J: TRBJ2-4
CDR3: CASSQEAGVKNIQYF
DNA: TGTGCCAGCAGTCAAGAGGCGGGGGTAAAAAACATTCAGTACTTC

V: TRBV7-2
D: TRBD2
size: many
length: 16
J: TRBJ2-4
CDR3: CASSLSGSLAKNIQYF
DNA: TGTGCCAGCAGCCTTAGCGGGAGCTTAGCCAAAAACATTCAGTACTTC

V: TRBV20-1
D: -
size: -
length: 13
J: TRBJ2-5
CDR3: CSAGPSGQETQYF
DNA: TGCAGTGCTGGTCCGAGTGGGCAAGAGACCCAGTACTTC

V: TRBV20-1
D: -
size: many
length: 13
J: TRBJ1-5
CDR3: CSARRAGNQPQHF
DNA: TGCAGTGCTAGAAGGGCTGGCAATCAGCCCCAGCATTTT

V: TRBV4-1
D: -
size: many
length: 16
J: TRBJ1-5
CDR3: CASSRGFGAETQPQHF
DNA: TGCGCCAGCAGCCGCGGTTTCGGGGCAGAAACTCAGCCCCAGCATTTT

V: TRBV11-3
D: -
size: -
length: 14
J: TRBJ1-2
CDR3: CASSDNRGTYGYTF
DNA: TGTGCCAGCAGCGATAATAGGGGGACATATGGCTACACCTTC

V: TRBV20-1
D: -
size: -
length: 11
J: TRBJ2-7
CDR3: CSARTSNEQYF
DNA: TGCAGTGCCCGAACGTCCAACGAGCAGTACTTC

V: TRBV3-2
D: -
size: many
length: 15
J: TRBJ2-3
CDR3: CASSQGLAGADTQYF
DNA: TGTGCCAGCAGCCAAGGGCTAGCGGGAGCAGATACGCAGTATTTT

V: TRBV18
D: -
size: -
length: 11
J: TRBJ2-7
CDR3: CASSSQYEQYF
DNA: TGTGCCAGCTCATCTCAATACGAGCAGTACTTC

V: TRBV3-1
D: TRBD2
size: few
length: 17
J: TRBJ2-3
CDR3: CASSQDKAGASTDTQYF
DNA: TGTGCCAGCAGCCAAGATAAGGCGGGAGCTAGCACAGATACGCAGTATTTT

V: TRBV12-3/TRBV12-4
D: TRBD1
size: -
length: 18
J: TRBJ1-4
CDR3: CASSLLTGSTATNEKLFF
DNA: TGTGCCAGCAGTTTGCTGACAGGGTCGACCGCAACTAATGAAAAACTGTTTTTT

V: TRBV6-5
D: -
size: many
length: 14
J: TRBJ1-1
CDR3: CASSPGAGGTEAFF
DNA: TGTGCCAGCAGCCCCGGGGCTGGGGGCACTGAAGCTTTCTTT

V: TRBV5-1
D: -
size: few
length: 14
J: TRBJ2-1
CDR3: CASSLESGSNEQFF
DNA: TGCGCCAGCAGCTTGGAGTCCGGGTCCAATGAGCAGTTCTTC

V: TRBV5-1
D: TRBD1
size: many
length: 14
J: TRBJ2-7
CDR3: CASGPRDRGNEQYF
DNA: TGCGCCAGCGGACCCCGGGACAGGGGTAACGAGCAGTACTTC

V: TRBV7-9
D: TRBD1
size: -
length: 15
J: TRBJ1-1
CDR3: CASSLTGQGDTEAFF
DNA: TGTGCCAGCAGCCTGACGGGACAGGGGGACACTGAAGCTTTCTTT

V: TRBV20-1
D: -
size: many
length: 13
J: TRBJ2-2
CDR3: CSAHQGSTGELFF
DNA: TGCAGTGCCCATCAAGGGAGCACCGGGGAGCTGTTTTTT

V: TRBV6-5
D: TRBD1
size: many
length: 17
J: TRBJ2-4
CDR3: CARKTDREVLGKNIQYF
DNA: TGTGCCAGGAAAACGGACAGGGAAGTCTTGGGCAAAAACATTCAGTACTTC

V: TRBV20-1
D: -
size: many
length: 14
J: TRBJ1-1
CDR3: CSAIQGMGLSEAFF
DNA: TGCAGTGCCATTCAAGGGATGGGCTTGAGTGAAGCTTTCTTT

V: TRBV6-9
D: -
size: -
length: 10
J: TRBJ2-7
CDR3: CASQSGAQYF
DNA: TGTGCCAGCCAGTCAGGGGCGCAGTACTTC

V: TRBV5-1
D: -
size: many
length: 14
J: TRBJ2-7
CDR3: CASSLLAEPYEQYF
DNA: TGCGCCAGCAGCTTGCTCGCGGAGCCCTACGAGCAGTACTTC

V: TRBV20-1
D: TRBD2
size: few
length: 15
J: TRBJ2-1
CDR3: CSMGLAGAYYNEQFF
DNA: TGCAGTATGGGACTAGCGGGAGCTTACTACAATGAGCAGTTCTTC

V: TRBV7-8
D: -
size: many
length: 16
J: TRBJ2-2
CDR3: CASSSLGRVNTGELFF
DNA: TGTGCCAGCAGCTCCTTGGGCAGGGTGAACACCGGGGAGCTGTTTTTT

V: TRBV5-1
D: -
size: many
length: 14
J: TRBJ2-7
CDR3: CASSLANRANEQYF
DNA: TGCGCCAGCAGCTTGGCTAACAGGGCGAACGAGCAGTACTTC

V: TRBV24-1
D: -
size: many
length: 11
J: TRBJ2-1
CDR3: CATSDLDEQFF
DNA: TGTGCCACCAGTGATTTGGATGAGCAGTTCTTC

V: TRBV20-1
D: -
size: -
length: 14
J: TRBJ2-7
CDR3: CSARDSVGGSEQYF
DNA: TGCAGTGCTAGAGATTCCGTGGGAGGTAGTGAGCAGTACTTC

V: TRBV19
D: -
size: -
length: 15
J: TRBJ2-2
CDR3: CATSDGFGPAGELFF
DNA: TGTGCCACCTCGGACGGCTTTGGGCCAGCCGGGGAGCTGTTTTTT

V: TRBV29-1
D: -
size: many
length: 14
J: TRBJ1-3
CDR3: CSVKTTSSGNTIYF
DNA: TGCAGCGTAAAGACTACCTCCTCTGGAAACACCATATATTTT

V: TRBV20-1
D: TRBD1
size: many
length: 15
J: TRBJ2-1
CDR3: CSARDLGTESNEQFF
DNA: TGCAGTGCTAGAGATCTGGGGACAGAGAGCAATGAGCAGTTCTTC

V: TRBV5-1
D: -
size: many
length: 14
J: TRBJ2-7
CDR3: CASSWTSEAYEQYF
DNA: TGCGCCAGCAGCTGGACCTCAGAAGCCTACGAGCAGTACTTC

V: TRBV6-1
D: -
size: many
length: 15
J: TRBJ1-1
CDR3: CASSEASRGNTEAFF
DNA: TGTGCCAGCAGTGAAGCAAGCAGGGGAAACACTGAAGCTTTCTTT

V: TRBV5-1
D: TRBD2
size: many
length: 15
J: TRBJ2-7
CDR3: CASRPGTSGNYEQYF
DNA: TGCGCCAGCAGACCCGGGACTAGCGGGAATTACGAGCAGTACTTC

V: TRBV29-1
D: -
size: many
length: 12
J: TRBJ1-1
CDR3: CSVGLQNTEAFF
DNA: TGCAGCGTTGGCCTTCAGAACACTGAAGCTTTCTTT

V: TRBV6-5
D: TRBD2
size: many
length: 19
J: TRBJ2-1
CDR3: CASSYQAGSGLASYNEQFF
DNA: TGTGCCAGCAGTTACCAAGCGGGTAGCGGGCTCGCCTCCTACAATGAGCAGTTCTTC

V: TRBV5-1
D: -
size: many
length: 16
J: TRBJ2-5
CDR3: CASSSQSGLEQETQYF
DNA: TGCGCCAGCAGCTCACAATCAGGGCTGGAGCAAGAGACCCAGTACTTC

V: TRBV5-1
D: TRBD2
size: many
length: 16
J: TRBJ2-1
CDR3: CASKGLAGSSYNEQFF
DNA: TGCGCCAGCAAAGGACTAGCGGGGTCCTCCTACAATGAGCAGTTCTTC

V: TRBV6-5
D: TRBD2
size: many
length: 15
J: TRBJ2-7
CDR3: CASRYGTSRSYEQYF
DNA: TGTGCCAGCAGGTACGGGACTAGCCGCTCCTACGAGCAGTACTTC

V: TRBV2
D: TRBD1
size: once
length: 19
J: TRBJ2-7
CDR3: CASSGPSTTGGRLLYEQYF
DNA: TGTGCCAGCAGCGGCCCGTCAACGACAGGGGGCAGACTCCTTTACGAGCAGTACTTC

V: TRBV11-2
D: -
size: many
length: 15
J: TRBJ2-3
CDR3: CASSLNGRKADTQYF
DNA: TGTGCCAGCAGCTTGAATGGGCGCAAAGCAGATACGCAGTATTTT

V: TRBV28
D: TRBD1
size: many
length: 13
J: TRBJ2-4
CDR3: CASSPDRGYIQYF
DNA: TGTGCCAGCAGTCCCGACAGGGGATACATTCAGTACTTC

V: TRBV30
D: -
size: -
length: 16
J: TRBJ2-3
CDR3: CAWSVPGRGRTDTQYF
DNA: TGTGCCTGGAGTGTACCCGGCAGGGGACGCACAGATACGCAGTATTTT

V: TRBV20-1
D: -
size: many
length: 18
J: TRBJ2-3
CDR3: CSARGAGGRPSSTDTQYF
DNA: TGCAGTGCTAGAGGGGCTGGGGGTAGGCCCTCTAGCACAGATACGCAGTATTTT

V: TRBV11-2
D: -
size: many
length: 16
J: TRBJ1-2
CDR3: CASSSPRPRANYGYTF
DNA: TGTGCCAGCAGCTCCCCACGCCCTCGGGCTAACTATGGCTACACCTTC

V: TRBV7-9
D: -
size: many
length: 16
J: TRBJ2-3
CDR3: CASSQMGTTVGDTQYF
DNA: TGTGCCAGCAGCCAAATGGGGACCACAGTGGGAGATACGCAGTATTTT

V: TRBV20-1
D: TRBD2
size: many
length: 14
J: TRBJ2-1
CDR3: CSASAGVGYNEQFF
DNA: TGCAGTGCTAGTGCGGGAGTGGGCTACAATGAGCAGTTCTTC

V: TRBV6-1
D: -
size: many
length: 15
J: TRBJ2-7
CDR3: CASSERGPGSYEQYF
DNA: TGTGCCAGCAGTGAAAGGGGACCCGGGTCCTACGAGCAGTACTTC